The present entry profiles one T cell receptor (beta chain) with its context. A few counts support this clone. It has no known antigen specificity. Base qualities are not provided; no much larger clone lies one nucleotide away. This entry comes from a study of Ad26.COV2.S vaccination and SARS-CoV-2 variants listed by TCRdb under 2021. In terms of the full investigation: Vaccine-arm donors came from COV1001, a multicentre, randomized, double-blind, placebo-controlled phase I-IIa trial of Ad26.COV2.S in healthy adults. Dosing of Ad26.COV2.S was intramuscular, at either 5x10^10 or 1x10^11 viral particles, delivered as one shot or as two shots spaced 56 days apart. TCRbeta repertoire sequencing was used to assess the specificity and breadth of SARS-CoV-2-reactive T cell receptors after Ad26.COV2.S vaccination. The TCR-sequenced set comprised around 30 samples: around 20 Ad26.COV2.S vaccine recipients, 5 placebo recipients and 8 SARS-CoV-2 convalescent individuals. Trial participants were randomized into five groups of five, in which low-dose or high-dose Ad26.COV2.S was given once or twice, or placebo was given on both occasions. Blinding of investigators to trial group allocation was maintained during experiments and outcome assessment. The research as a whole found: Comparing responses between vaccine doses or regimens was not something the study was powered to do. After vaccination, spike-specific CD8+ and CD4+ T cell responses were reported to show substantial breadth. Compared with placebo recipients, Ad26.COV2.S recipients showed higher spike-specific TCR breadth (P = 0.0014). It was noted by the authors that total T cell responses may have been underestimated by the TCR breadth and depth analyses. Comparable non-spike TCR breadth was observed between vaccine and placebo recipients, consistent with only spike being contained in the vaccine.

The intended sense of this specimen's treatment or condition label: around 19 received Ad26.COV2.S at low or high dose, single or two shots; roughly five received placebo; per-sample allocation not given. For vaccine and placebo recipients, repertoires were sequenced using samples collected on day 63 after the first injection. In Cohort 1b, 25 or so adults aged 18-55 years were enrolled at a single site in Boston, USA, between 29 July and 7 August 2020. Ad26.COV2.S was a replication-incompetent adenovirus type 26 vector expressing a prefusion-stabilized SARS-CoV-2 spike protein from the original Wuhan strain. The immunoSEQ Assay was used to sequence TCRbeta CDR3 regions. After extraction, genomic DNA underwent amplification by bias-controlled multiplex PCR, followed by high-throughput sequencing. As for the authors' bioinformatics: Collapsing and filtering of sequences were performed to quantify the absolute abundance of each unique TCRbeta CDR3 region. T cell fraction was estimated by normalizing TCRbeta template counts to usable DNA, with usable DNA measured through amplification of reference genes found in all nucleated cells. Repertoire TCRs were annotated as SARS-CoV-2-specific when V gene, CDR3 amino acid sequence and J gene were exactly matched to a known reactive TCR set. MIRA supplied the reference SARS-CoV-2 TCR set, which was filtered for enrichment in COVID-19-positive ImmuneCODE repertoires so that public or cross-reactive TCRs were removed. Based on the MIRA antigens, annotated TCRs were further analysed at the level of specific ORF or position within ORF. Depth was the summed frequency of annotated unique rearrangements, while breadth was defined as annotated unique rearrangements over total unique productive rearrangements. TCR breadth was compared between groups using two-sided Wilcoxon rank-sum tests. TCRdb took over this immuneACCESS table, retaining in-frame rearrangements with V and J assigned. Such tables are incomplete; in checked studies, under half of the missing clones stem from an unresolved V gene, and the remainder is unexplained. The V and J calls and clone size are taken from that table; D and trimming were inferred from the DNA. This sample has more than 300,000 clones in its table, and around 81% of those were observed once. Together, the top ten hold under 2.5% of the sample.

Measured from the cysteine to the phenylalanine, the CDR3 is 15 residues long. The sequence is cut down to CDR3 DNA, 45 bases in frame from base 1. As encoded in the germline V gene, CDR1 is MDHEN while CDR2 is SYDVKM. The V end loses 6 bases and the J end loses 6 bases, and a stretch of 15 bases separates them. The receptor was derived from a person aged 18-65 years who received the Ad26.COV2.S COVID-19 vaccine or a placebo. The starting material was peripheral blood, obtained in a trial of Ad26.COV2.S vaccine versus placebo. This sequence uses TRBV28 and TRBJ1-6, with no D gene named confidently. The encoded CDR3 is CASSSVREGNSPLHF. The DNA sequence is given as TGTGCCAGCAGCTCTGTAAGGGAGGGTAATTCACCCCTCCACTTT.